Listed here are 25 T cell receptor beta chains from one sample, sequenced in a study of blood T cell repertoires in COVID-19. Sequencing was performed with immunoSEQ multiplex PCR; in TCRdb, only in-frame clones are kept and a portion is missing. The data contain 180,000 or so clones, around 87% of them singletons. The source material was peripheral blood. All receptors come from a young man with acute or convalescent COVID-19.

Only a few counts were recorded for this clone. The chain carries TRBV7-8 and TRBJ2-1; tentative D call: TRBD1 (5 bases). V was clipped by 1 base and J by 4 bases, with 17 bases between them. Germline CDR1 and CDR2: SGHVS and FQNEAQ. The CDR3 runs 17 residues. CDR3 DNA: TGTGCCAGCAGCTTAGTTTACTGGACATCCCCTTACAATGAGCAGTTCTTC. Its translation: CASSLVYWTSPYNEQFF.

The chain couples TRBV10-1 to TRBJ2-1; a weak D match, TRBD1 (5 bases). Germline V gene data show CDR1 as WNHNN and CDR2 as SYGVQD (reference sequence). CDR3 length: 16 residues. V was trimmed by 5 bases and J by 0 bases, leaving 14 bases between them. This CDR3 is CASSPRAPSSYNEQFF. The DNA for the CDR3 is TGCGCCAGCAGTCCCAGGGCGCCTAGCTCCTACAATGAGCAGTTCTTC.

The chain joins TRBV18 to TRBJ2-3; D possibly corresponds to TRBD2 (5 bases). V was trimmed by 3 bases and J by 5 bases, leaving 12 bases between them. CDR3 size: 14 residues. Looked up from germline, CDR1 is KGHSH and CDR2 is LQKENI. The CDR3 here is CASSPFSGKDTQYF. CDR3 DNA sequence: TGTGCCAGCTCACCTTTCTCCGGGAAAGATACGCAGTATTTT.

The rearrangement links TRBV9 to TRBJ2-1, with 10 nucleotides matching TRBD2. CDR1 and CDR2 from the germline V gene are SGDLS and YYNGEE. The CDR3 covers 19 residues. Trimming removed 1 base from V and 6 bases from J; junction bases left unmatched: 16. CDR3 amino acids: CASSVTLGQAGGPVNEQFF. The DNA for the CDR3 is TGTGCCAGCAGCGTAACATTGGGGCAAGCGGGGGGGCCCGTCAATGAGCAGTTCTTC. Supplemented by reference TRBV9 and TRBJ2-1, the full variable domain reads DSGVTQTPKHLITATGQRVTLRCSPRSGDLSVYWYQQSLDQGLQFLIQYYNGEERAKGNILERFSAQQFPDLHSELNLSSLELGDSALYFCASSVTLGQAGGPVNEQFFGPGTRLTVL.

The chain links TRBV19 to TRBJ2-5; a possible D gene is TRBD2 (6 bases). CDR3 length: 13 residues. Germline V gene sequence: CDR1 LNHDA, CDR2 SQIVND (reference sequence). V shed 5 bases and J shed 5 bases, with 12 bases lying between them. The chain's CDR3 is CASSFGLAETQYF. The CDR3, as DNA: TGTGCCAGTAGTTTCGGCCTAGCGGAGACCCAGTACTTC. Supplemented by reference TRBV19 and TRBJ2-5, the full variable domain reads DGGITQSPKYLFRKEGQNVTLSCEQNLNHDAMYWYRQDPGQGLRLIYYSQIVNDFQKGDIAEGYSVSREKKESFPLTVTSAQKNPTAFYLCASSFGLAETQYFGPGTRLLVL.

V gene TRBV11-2 combines with J gene TRBJ2-5, with TRBD2 matching over 11 bases. This CDR3 contains 17 residues. Germline V gene sequence: CDR1 SGHAT, CDR2 FQNNGV. Trimming took 1 base from V and 5 from J; bases not matched to a gene: 9. Here the CDR3 reads CASSLAVAGGLLETQYF. CDR3 bases: TGTGCCAGCAGCTTAGCTGTAGCGGGGGGGCTGCTGGAGACCCAGTACTTC.

The rearrangement links TRBV6-5 to TRBJ2-7, with 9 bases aligning to TRBD2. The CDR3 covers 15 residues. V was pared by 6 bases and J by 1 base, with 7 bases of the junction left unmatched. CDR1 is MNHEY, CDR2 SVGAGI, per germline. DNA for the CDR3: TGTGCCAGCAGCTTCAGCGGGGGGCCGTCCTACGAGCAGTACGTC. The encoded protein is CASSFSGGPSYEQYV.

The CDR3 protein is CASSPRPGELFF. The CDR3 nucleotides read TGTGCCAGCAGCCCCCGTCCTGGGGAGCTGTTTTTT. The J gene is TRBJ2-2, the V gene TRBV11-2; D is unresolved. The germline V gene has CDR1 SGHAT and CDR2 FQNNGV. The CDR3 spans 12 residues. V was pared by 5 bases and J by 8 bases, with 9 bases between.

This clone has just one count. CDR3 in DNA: TGTGCCAGCAGCCCAGAGCTATCTTTCCCCGATGTTCAGCCCCAGCATTTT. Its protein product is CASSPELSFPDVQPQHF. The rearrangement uses TRBV3-1 (or the pseudogene TRBV3-2) and TRBJ1-5; D is uncertain. Germline CDR1 LGHDT, CDR2 YNNKEL (reference sequence). V was pared by 4 bases and J by 6 bases, with 22 bases between. This CDR3 has 17 residues.

The chain employs TRBV28 and TRBJ2-7; 15 bases map to TRBD2. V shed 5 bases and J 3 bases; nucleotides not matched to a gene: 5. Germline V lookup: CDR1 MDHEN, CDR2 SYDVKM. The CDR3 has 16 amino acids. The CDR3 sequence is CASSPGTSGGNYEQYV. The CDR3 region has the DNA TGTGCCAGCAGTCCAGGGACTAGCGGGGGGAACTACGAGCAGTACGTC.

V gene TRBV2 combines with J gene TRBJ2-1; 8 bases match TRBD1. The germline V gene encodes CDR1 SNHLY and CDR2 FYNNEI. With 6 bases clipped from V and 0 bases from J, the junction kept 1 base outside the gene matches. The CDR3 contains 14 residues. CDR3 in amino acids: CASSGQGSYNEQFF. Written as DNA, the CDR3 is TGTGCCAGCAGCGGACAGGGCTCCTACAATGAGCAGTTCTTC.

CDR3 sequence (DNA): TGTGCCAGCAGCACGGACAGCTCCTATAATTCACCCCTCCACTTT. Residues: CASSTDSSYNSPLHF. The V gene is TRBV5-4, the J gene TRBJ1-6; TRBD1 is a possible D gene (6 bases). The germline V gene has CDR1 SGHNT and CDR2 YYREEE (reference sequence). V was trimmed by 4 bases and J by 0 bases, leaving 8 bases between them. The CDR3 extends over 15 amino acids.

The chain is built from TRBV5-1 and TRBJ1-4; D unresolved. This CDR3 region has 16 residues. Germline CDR1 reads SGHRS; CDR2 reads YFSETQ. Trimming removed 0 bases at V and 2 bases at J, with 11 bases between. This CDR3 reads CASSLGGLATNEKLFF. In DNA, the CDR3 is TGCGCCAGCAGCTTGGGTGGGCTAGCTACTAATGAAAAACTGTTTTTT.

In its sample, this clone was seen once. This chain connects TRBV9 to TRBJ2-7; D might be TRBD2 (6 bases). The CDR3 contains 15 residues. Germline CDR1 reads SGDLS; CDR2 reads YYNGEE. Trimming removed 4 bases at V and 0 bases at J, with 14 bases between. CDR3 nucleotides: TGTGCCAGCAGCCCTGGGACTCCCATCTCCTACGAGCAGTACTTC. This encodes CASSPGTPISYEQYF. The whole variable domain, filled in from reference TRBV9 and TRBJ2-7, reads DSGVTQTPKHLITATGQRVTLRCSPRSGDLSVYWYQQSLDQGLQFLIQYYNGEERAKGNILERFSAQQFPDLHSELNLSSLELGDSALYFCASSPGTPISYEQYFGPGTRLTVT.

The chain uses TRBV7-2 and TRBJ1-5; D gene uncertain. From germline, CDR1 is SGHTA and CDR2 FQGNSA. The length of the CDR3 is 15 residues. Trimming left V 2 bases short and J 0 bases short, with 8 bases between. The CDR3 DNA is TGTGCCAGCAGCTTACGGTTCTATAGCAATCAGCCCCAGCATTTT. Residues: CASSLRFYSNQPQHF.

This chain links TRBV6-2 or TRBV6-3 with TRBJ2-3, with D unclear. The V gene lost 2 bases and the J gene lost 3 bases, with 9 bases spanning the gap. CDR1 and CDR2 (germline): MNHEY, SVGEGT. CDR3 length equals 14 residues. The chain's CDR3 is CASSYKWATDTQYF. For the CDR3, the DNA is TGTGCCAGCAGTTACAAGTGGGCGACAGATACGCAGTATTTT.

CDR3 sequence (DNA): TGTGCCAGCAGACAGCAGAGCTCCTATAATTCACCCCTCCACTTT. Its translation: CASRQQSSYNSPLHF. This chain joins TRBV2 and TRBJ1-6; D unclear. Germline V lookup: CDR1 SNHLY, CDR2 FYNNEI. Between the trimmed V and J ends, which lost 6 bases and 0 bases, there was a span of 9 bases. CDR3 length: 15 amino acids.

V gene TRBV6-5 combines with J gene TRBJ2-7; 9 bases line up with TRBD1. Germline lookup yields CDR1 MNHEY and CDR2 SVGAGI. J gave up 5 bases and V 6 bases, and 5 bases lay outside the gene matches. This CDR3 is 13 amino acids long. The CDR3 is CASSRTGDHEQYV. Written as DNA, the CDR3 is TGTGCCAGCAGCAGGACAGGGGATCACGAGCAGTACGTC.

Here the CDR3 DNA reads TGTGCCAGCAGTGAACGCGGCTGGGTGGGTGGGGATACGCAGTATTTT. Its protein product is CASSERGWVGGDTQYF. The chain uses TRBV2 and TRBJ2-3; D not resolved. V lost 2 bases, J lost 6 bases, and 18 bases lay in between. The germline V gene encodes CDR1 SNHLY and CDR2 FYNNEI. The CDR3 runs to 16 residues.

This clone appeared a few times. This chain links TRBV20-1 with TRBJ2-1, with unresolved D. Trimming pared 3 bases from V and 6 bases from J, leaving 9 bases between. In germline, CDR1 is DFQATT, CDR2 SNEGSKA (reference sequence). The CDR3 has 12 amino acids. The CDR3 sequence: CSASRLRNEQFF. The CDR3 region has the DNA TGCAGTGCTAGTCGGTTGCGCAATGAGCAGTTCTTC.

This chain uses TRBV28 with TRBJ1-2; TRBD1 might be the D (5 bases). This CDR3 comprises 13 residues. V lost 7 bases to trimming and J lost 4 bases, with 13 bases between them. Germline V gene sequence: CDR1 MDHEN, CDR2 SYDVKM. The CDR3 is CASTGFSGYGYTF. The CDR3 nucleotides are TGTGCCAGCACAGGGTTTTCGGGCTATGGCTACACCTTC.

J is TRBJ2-3 and V is TRBV7-3; 9 positions match TRBD2. CDR1 SGHTA and CDR2 FQGTGA come from the germline V gene. CDR3 size: 16 residues. V lost 5 bases, J lost 1 base, and 7 bases stayed unmatched. The CDR3 region is CASSPYSGGGTDTQYF. Here the CDR3 DNA reads TGTGCCAGCAGCCCTTATAGCGGGGGTGGCACAGATACGCAGTATTTT.

The rearrangement uses TRBV30 and TRBJ2-1, with a tentative D call TRBD1 (6 bases). Germline V lookup: CDR1 GTSNPN, CDR2 SVGIG (reference sequence). CDR3 length: 16 residues. Trimming pared 3 bases from V and 8 bases from J, leaving 23 bases between. The CDR3 DNA is TGTGCCTGGAGATTCAGGGGTAAGGGGTCTATTTATGAGCAGTTCTTC. Translating it yields CAWRFRGKGSIYEQFF.

The V and J genes are TRBV5-1 and TRBJ2-5; 10 bases fit TRBD1. The J segment lost 5 bases and the V segment lost 4 bases, leaving 5 bases of the junction unmatched. The CDR3 runs 14 residues. CDR1 SGHRS and CDR2 YFSETQ come from the germline V gene. The CDR3 sequence is CASSGQGGGETQYF. The CDR3 bases are TGCGCCAGCAGCGGACAGGGGGGCGGGGAGACCCAGTACTTC.

This chain connects TRBV25-1 to TRBJ1-1, with TRBD1 matching 7 bases. The CDR3 has 13 amino acids. V lost 3 bases to trimming and J lost 8 bases; unmatched junction nucleotides: 6. Germline V gene lookup returns CDR1 MGHDK and CDR2 SYGVNS. CDR3 DNA sequence: TGTGCCAGCAGTGATAGGGGGCGTTCCGAAGCTTTCTTT. Protein: CASSDRGRSEAFF.